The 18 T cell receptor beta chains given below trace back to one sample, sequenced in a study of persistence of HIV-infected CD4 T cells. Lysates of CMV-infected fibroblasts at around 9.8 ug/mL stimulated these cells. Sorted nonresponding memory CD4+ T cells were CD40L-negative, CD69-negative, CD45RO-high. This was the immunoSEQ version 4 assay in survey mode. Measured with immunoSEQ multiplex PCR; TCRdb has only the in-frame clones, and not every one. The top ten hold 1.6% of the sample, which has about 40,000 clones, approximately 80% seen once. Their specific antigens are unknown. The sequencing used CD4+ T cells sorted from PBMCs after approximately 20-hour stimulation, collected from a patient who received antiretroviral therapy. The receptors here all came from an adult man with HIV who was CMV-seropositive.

DNA for the CDR3: TGCGCCAGCAGCCTAGGGAGTCATTCTGGAAACACCATATATTTT. This codes for CASSLGSHSGNTIYF. V usage is TRBV4-1 and J usage is TRBJ1-3; unclear D gene. CDR1 MGHRA and CDR2 YSYEKL come from the germline V gene. The CDR3 has 15 residues. V dropped 4 bases and J dropped 1 base, with 11 bases sitting between them.

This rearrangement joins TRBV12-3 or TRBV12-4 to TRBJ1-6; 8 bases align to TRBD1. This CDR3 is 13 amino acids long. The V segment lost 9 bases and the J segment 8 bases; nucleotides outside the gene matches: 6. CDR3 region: CASAGGADSPLHF. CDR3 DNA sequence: TGTGCCAGTGCAGGGGGCGCGGATTCACCCCTCCACTTT.

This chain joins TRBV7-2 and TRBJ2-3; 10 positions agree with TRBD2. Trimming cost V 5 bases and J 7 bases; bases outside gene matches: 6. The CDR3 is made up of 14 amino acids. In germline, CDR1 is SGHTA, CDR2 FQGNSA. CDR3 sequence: CASSLSGGRNTQYF. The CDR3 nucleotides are TGTGCCAGCAGCCTTAGCGGGGGGAGGAATACGCAGTATTTT.

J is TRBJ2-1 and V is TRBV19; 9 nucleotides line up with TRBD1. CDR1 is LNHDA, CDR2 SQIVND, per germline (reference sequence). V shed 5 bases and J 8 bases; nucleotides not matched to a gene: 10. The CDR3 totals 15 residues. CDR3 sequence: CASSLPGQGSYEQFF. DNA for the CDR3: TGTGCCAGTAGTCTTCCGGGACAGGGAAGCTATGAGCAGTTCTTC. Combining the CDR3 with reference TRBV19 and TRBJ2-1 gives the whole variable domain DGGITQSPKYLFRKEGQNVTLSCEQNLNHDAMYWYRQDPGQGLRLIYYSQIVNDFQKGDIAEGYSVSREKKESFPLTVTSAQKNPTAFYLCASSLPGQGSYEQFFGPGTRLTVL.

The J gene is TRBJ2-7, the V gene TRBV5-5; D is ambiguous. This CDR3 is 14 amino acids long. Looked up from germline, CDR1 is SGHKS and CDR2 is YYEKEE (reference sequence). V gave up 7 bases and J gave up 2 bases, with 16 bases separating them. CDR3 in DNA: TGTGCCAGCTCCTCCCGGACGGTGGCCTACGAGCAGTACTTC. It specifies CASSSRTVAYEQYF. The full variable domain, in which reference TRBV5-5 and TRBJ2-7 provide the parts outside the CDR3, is DAGVTQSPTHLIKTRGQQVTLRCSPISGHKSVSWYQQVLGQGPQFIFQYYEKEERGRGNFPDRFSARQFPNYSSELNVNALLLGDSALYLCASSSRTVAYEQYFGPGTRLTVT.

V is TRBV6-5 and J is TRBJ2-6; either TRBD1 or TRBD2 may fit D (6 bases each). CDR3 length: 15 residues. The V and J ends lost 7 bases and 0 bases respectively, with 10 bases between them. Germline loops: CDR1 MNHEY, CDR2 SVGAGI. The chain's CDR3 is CASKGGYSGANVLTF. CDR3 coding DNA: TGTGCCAGCAAGGGGGGTTACTCTGGGGCCAACGTCCTGACTTTC.

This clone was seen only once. The CDR3 DNA reads as TGTGCCAGTAAGGGCGGCGGGGGGTACTACAATGAGCAGTTCTTC. It yields the protein CASKGGGGYYNEQFF. The rearrangement uses TRBV19 and TRBJ2-1, with TRBD2 identical over 8 bases. V lost 7 bases and J lost 3; bases outside the gene matches: 8. The CDR3 extends over 15 amino acids. Germline V CDR1 and CDR2: LNHDA, SQIVND (reference sequence).

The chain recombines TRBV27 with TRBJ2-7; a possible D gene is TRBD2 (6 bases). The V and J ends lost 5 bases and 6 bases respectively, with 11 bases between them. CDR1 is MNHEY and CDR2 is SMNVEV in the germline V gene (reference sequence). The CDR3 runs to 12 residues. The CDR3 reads CASSQRVGEQYF. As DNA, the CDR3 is TGTGCCAGCAGTCAGCGGGTGGGCGAGCAGTACTTC.

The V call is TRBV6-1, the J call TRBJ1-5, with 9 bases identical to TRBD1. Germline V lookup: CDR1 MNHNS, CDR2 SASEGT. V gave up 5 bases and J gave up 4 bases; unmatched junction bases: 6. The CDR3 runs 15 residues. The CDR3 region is CASSSDGQGNQPQHF. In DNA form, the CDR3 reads TGTGCCAGCAGTTCGGATGGACAGGGGAATCAGCCCCAGCATTTT.

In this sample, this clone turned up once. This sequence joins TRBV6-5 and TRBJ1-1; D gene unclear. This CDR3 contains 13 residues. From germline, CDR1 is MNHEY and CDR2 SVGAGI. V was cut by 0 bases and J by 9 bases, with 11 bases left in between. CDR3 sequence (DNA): TGTGCCAGCAGTTACTCGGGAGAAATCCAAGCTTTCTTT. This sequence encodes CASSYSGEIQAFF.

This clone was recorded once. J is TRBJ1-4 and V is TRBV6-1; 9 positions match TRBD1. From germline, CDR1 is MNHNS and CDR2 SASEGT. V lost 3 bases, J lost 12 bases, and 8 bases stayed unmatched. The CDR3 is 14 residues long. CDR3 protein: CASSDGDRDEELFF. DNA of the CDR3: TGTGCCAGCAGTGATGGGGACAGGGACGAAGAACTGTTTTTT.

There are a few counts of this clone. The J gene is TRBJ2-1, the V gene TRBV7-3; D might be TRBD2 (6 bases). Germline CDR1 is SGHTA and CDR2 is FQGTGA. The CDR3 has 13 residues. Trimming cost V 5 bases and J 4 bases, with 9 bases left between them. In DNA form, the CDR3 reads TGTGCCAGCAGCCAGGGACTTTACAATGAGCAGTTCTTC. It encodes CASSQGLYNEQFF. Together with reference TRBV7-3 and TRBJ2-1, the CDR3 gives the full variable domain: GAGVSQTPSNKVTEKGKYVELRCDPISGHTALYWYRQSLGQGPEFLIYFQGTGAADDSGLPNDRFFAVRPEGSVSTLKIQRTERGDSAVYLCASSQGLYNEQFFGPGTRLTVL.

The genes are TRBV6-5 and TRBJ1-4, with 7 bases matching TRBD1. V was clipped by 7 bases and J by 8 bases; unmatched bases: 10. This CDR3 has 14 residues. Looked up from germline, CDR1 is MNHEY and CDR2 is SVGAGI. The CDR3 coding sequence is TGTGCCAGCAATTATGACAGGGTAGGAGAAAAACTGTTTTTT. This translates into CASNYDRVGEKLFF.

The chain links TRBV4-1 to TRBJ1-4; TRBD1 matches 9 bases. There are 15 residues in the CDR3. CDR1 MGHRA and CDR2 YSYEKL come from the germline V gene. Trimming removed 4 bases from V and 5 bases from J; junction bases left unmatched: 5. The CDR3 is CASSRPGTGNEKLFF. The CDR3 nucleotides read TGCGCCAGCAGCCGTCCCGGGACAGGGAATGAAAAACTGTTTTTT.

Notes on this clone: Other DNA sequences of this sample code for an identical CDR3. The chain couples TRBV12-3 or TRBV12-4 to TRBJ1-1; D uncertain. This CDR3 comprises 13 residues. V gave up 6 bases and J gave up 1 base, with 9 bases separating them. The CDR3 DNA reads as TGTGCCAGCAGCCTAAAGGGGAACACTGAAGCTTTCTTT. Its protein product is CASSLKGNTEAFF.

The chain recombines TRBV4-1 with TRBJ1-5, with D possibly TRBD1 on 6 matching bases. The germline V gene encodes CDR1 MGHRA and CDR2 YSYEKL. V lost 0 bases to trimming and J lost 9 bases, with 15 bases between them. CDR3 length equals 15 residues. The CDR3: CASSQDEGGGAPQHF. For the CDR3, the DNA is TGCGCCAGCAGCCAAGATGAGGGGGGGGGAGCGCCCCAGCATTTT.

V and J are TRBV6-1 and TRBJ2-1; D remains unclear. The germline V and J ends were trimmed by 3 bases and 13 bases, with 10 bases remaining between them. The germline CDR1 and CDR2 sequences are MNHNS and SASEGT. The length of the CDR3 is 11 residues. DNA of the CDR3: TGTGCCAGCAGTGAGACCCGGCGCCAGTTCTTC. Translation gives CASSETRRQFF.

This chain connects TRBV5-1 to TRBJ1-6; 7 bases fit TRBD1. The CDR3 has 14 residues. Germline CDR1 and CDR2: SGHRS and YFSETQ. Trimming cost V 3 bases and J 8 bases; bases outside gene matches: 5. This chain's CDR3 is CASSSGQLDSPLHF. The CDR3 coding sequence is TGCGCCAGCAGCTCGGGACAGCTGGATTCACCCCTCCACTTT.